This TCR beta chain was recovered during a study of blood T cell repertoires in COVID-19. Whole-study context: Donors in the United States, Italy and Spain gave samples during acute or convalescent COVID-19.

Produced via immunoSEQ multiplex PCR; TCRdb's table is partial and in-frame only. The sample shows hundreds of thousands of clones, roughly nine tenths of them seen only once. Categorization into cohorts depended on clinical history that participants reported. Recovered participants had two consecutive negative NP/OP PCR tests, healthcare professional clearance, or symptom resolution. Only one count was recorded for this clone. The source material was PBMCs or T cells enriched from blood (not recorded which). The sequence was obtained from a woman in her sixties who had recovered from COVID-19.

CDR3 DNA sequence: TGTGCCAGCAGCCCGTCCAGGACAGCGAACACCGGGGAGCTGTTTTTT. It codes for CASSPSRTANTGELFF. The chain couples TRBV7-9 to TRBJ2-2; TRBD1 might be the D (6 bases). This CDR3 region has 16 residues. CDR1 is SEHNR, CDR2 FQNEAQ, per germline (reference sequence). V was cut by 5 bases and J by 0 bases, with 13 bases left in between. Using reference TRBV7-9 and TRBJ2-2 for the parts outside the CDR3, the full variable domain is DTGVSQNPRHKITKRGQNVTFRCDPISEHNRLYWYRQTLGQGPEFLTYFQNEAQLEKSRLLSDRFSAERPKGSFSTLEIQRTEQGDSAMYLCASSPSRTANTGELFFGEGSRLTVL.